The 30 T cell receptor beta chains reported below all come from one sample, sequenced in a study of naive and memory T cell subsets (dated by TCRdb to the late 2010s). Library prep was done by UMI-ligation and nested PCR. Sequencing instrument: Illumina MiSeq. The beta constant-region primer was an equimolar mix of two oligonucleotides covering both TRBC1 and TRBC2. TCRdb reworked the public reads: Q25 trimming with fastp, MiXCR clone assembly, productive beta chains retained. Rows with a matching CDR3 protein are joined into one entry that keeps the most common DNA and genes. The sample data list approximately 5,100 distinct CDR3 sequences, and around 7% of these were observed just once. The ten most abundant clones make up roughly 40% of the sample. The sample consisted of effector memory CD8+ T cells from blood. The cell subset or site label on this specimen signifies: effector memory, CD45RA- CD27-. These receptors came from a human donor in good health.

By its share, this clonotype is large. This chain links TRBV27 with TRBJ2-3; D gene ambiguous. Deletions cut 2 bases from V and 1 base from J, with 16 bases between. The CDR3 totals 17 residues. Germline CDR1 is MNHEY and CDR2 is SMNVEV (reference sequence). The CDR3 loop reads CASSLKAPGDGTDTQYF. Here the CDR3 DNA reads TGTGCCAGCAGTTTAAAGGCTCCCGGTGACGGCACAGATACGCAGTATTTT.

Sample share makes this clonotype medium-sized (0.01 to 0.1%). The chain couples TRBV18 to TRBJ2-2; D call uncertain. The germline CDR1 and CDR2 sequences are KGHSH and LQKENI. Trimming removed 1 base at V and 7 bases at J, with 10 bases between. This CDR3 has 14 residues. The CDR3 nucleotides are TGTGCCAGCTCACCACGTGGTTATTTCGGGGAGCTGTTTTTT. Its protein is CASSPRGYFGELFF.

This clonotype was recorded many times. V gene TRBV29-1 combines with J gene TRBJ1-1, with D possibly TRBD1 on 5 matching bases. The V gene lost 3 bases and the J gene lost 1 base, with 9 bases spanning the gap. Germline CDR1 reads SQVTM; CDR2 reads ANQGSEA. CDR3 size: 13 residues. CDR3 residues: CSVDPTGNTEAFF. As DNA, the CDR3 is TGCAGCGTTGATCCAACAGGGAACACTGAAGCTTTCTTT.

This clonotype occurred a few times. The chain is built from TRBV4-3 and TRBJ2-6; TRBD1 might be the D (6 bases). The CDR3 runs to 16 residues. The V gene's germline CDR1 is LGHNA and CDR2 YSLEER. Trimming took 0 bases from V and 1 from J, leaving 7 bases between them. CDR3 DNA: TGCGCCAGCAGCCAAGATCAGGGGTCTGGGGCCAACGTCCTGACTTTC. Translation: CASSQDQGSGANVLTF.

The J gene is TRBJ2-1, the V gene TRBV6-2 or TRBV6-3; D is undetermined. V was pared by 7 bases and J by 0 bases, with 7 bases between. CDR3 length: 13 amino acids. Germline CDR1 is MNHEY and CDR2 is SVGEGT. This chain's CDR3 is CASTDDSYNEQFF. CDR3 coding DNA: TGTGCCAGCACCGACGACTCCTACAATGAGCAGTTCTTC.

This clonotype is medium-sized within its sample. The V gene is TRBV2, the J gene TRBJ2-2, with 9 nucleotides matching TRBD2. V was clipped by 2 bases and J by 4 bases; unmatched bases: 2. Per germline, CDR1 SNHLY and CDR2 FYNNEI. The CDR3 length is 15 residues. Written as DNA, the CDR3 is TGTGCCAGCAGTGAAAGGACTAGCGCCACCGGGGAGCTGTTTTTT. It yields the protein CASSERTSATGELFF. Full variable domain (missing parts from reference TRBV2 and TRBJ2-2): EPEVTQTPSHQVTQMGQEVILRCVPISNHLYFYWYRQILGQKVEFLVSFYNNEISEKSEIFDDQFSVERPDGSNFTLKIRSTKLEDSAMYFCASSERTSATGELFFGEGSRLTVL.

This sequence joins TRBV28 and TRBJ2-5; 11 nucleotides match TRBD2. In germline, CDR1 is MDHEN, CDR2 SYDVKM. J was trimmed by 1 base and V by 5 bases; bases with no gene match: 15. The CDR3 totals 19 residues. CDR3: CASSRQDGLAGGRQETQYF. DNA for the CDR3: TGTGCCAGCAGTCGACAGGATGGTCTAGCGGGAGGCCGCCAAGAGACCCAGTACTTC.

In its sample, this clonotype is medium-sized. CDR3 sequence reads: CASSLFKGSGLQPQHF. The CDR3 nucleotides are TGTGCCAGCAGTTTGTTCAAGGGGTCGGGCCTTCAGCCCCAGCATTTT. The gene calls are TRBV28 and TRBJ1-5; TRBD1 is a possible D gene (5 bases). CDR1 is MDHEN and CDR2 is SYDVKM in the germline V gene. The CDR3 spans 16 residues. Deletions cut 3 bases from V and 6 bases from J, with 18 bases between.

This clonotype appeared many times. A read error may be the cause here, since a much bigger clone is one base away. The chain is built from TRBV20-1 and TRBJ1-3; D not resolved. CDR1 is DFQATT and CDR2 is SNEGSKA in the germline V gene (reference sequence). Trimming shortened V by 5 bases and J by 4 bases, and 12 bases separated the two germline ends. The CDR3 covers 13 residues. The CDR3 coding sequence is TGCAGTGCTCCCGACCATCGCGGAAACACCATATATTTT. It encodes CSAPDHRGNTIYF.

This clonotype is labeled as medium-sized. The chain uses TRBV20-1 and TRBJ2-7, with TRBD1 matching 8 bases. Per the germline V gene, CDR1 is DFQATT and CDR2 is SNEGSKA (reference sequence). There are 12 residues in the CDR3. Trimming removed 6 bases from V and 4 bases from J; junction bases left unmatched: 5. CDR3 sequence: CSALTGAYEQYF. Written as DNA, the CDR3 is TGCAGTGCGTTGACAGGGGCGTACGAGCAGTACTTC.

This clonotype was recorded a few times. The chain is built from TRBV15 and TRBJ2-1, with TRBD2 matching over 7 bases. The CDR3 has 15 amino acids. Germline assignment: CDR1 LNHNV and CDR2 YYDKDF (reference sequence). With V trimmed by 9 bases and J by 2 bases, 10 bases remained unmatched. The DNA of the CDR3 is TGTGCCACGGGGAGGGGCCGCGAGGCCTACAATGAGCAGTTCTTC. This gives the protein CATGRGREAYNEQFF.

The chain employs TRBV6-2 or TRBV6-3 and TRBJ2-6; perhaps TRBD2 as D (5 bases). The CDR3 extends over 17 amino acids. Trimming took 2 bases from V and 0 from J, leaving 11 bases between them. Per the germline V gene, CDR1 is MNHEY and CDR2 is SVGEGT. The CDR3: CASSYTGLGSGANVLTF. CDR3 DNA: TGTGCCAGCAGTTACACGGGGTTGGGCTCTGGGGCCAACGTCCTGACTTTC.

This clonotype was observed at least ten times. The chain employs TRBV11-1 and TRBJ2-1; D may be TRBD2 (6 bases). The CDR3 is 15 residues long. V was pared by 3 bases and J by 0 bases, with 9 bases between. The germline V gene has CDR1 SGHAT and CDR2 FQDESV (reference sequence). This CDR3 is CASSLYGSSYNEQFF. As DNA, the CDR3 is TGTGCCAGCAGCTTGTACGGGAGCTCCTACAATGAGCAGTTCTTC. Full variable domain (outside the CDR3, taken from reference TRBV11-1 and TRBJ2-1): EAEVAQSPRYKITEKSQAVAFWCDPISGHATLYWYRQILGQGPELLVQFQDESVVDDSQLPKDRFSAERLKGVDSTLKIQPAELGDSAMYLCASSLYGSSYNEQFFGPGTRLTVL.

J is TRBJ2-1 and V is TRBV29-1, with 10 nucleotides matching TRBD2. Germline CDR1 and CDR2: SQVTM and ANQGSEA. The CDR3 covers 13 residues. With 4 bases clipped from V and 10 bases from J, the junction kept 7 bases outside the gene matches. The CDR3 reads CSVVEREGQEQFF. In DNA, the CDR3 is TGCAGCGTTGTTGAGCGGGAGGGCCAGGAGCAGTTCTTC.

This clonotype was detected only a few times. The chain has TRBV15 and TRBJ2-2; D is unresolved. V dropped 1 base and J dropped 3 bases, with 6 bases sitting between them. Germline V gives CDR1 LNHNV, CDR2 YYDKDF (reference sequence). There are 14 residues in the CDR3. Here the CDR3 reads CATSRASDTGELFF. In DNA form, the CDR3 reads TGTGCCACCAGCAGAGCCTCGGACACCGGGGAGCTGTTTTTT.

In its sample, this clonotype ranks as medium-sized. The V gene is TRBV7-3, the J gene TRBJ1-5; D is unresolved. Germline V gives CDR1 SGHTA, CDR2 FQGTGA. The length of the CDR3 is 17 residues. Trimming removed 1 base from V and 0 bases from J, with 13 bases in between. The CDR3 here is CASSLKSRPYSNQPQHF. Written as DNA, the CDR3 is TGTGCCAGCAGCTTAAAATCTAGACCCTATAGCAATCAGCCCCAGCATTTT.

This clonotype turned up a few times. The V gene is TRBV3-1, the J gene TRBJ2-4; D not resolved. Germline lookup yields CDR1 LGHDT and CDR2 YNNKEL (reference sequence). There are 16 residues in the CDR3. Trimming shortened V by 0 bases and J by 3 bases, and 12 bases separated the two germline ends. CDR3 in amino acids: CASSQDHEENKNIQYF. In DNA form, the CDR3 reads TGTGCCAGCAGCCAAGATCACGAGGAAAACAAAAACATTCAGTACTTC.

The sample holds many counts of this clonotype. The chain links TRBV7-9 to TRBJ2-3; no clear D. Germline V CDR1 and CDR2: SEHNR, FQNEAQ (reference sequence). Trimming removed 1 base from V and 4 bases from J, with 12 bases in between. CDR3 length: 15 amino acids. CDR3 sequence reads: CASSLGVRNADTQYF. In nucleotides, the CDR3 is TGTGCCAGCAGCTTAGGGGTTAGAAACGCAGATACGCAGTATTTT.

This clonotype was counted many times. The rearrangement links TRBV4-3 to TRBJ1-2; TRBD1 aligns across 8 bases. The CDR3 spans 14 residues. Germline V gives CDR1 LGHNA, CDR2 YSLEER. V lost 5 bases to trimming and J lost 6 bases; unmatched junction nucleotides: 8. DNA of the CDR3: TGCGCCAGCAGCAACGGACAGGGAGGGAATGGCTACACCTTC. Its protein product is CASSNGQGGNGYTF.

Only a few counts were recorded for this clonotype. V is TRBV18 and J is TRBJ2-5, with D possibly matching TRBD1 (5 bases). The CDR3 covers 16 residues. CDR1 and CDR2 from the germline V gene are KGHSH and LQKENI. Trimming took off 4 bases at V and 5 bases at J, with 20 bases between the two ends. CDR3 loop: CASSLGAQQPLETQYF. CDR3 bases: TGTGCCAGCTCACTTGGGGCACAGCAACCCTTGGAGACCCAGTACTTC.

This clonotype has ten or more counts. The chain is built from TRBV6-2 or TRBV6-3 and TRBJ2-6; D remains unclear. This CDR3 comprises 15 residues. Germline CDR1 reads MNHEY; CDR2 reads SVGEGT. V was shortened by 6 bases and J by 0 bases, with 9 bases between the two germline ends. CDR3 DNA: TGTGCCAGCAGCGATACGATCTCTGGGGCCAACGTCCTGACTTTC. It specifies CASSDTISGANVLTF.

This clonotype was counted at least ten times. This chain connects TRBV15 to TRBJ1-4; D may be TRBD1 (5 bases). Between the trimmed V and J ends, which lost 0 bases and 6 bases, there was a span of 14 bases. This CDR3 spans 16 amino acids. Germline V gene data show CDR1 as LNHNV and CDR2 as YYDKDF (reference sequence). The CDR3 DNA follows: TGTGCCACCAGCAGAGAGCGCGGTCAAGGGGATGAAAAACTGTTTTTT. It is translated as CATSRERGQGDEKLFF.

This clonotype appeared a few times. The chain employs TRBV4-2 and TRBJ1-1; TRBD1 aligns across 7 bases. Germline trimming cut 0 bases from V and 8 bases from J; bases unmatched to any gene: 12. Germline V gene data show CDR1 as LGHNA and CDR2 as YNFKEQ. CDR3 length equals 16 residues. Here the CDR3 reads CASSQDVGGERGEAFF. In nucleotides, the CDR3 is TGTGCCAGCAGCCAAGATGTAGGGGGCGAAAGGGGGGAAGCTTTCTTT.

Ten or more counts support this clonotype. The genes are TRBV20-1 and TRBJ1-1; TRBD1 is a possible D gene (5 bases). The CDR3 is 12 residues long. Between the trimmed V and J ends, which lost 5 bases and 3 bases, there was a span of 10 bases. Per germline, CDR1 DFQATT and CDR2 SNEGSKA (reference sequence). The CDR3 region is CSAFRGDTEAFF. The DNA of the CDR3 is TGCAGTGCTTTCCGGGGGGACACTGAAGCTTTCTTT.

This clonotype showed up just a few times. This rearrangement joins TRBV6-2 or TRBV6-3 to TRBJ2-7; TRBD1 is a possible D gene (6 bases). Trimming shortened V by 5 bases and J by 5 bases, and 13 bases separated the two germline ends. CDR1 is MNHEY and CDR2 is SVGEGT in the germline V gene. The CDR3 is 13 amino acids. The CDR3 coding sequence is TGTGCCAGCAGTGCCCGGGACATCCACGAGCAGTACTTC. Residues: CASSARDIHEQYF.

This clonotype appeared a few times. CDR3 amino acids: CSARPGDVAQPQHF. The CDR3 coding sequence is TGCAGTGCTAGACCAGGAGACGTCGCTCAGCCCCAGCATTTT. The chain has TRBV20-1 and TRBJ1-5; D gene uncertain. Trimming shortened V by 2 bases and J by 6 bases, and 14 bases separated the two germline ends. Germline V gene sequence: CDR1 DFQATT, CDR2 SNEGSKA (reference sequence). CDR3 length: 14 residues.

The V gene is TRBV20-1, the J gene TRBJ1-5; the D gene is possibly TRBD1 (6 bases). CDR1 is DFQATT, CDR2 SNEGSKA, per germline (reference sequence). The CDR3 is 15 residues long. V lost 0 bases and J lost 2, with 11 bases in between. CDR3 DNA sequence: TGCAGTGCTAGAGAAGGACAGTGGGGCAATCAGCCCCAGCATTTT. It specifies CSAREGQWGNQPQHF.

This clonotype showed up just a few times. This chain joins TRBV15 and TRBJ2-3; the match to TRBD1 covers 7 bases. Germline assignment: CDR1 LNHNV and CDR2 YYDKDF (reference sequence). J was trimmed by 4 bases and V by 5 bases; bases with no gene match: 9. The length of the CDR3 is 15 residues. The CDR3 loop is CATSQKLQGADTQYF. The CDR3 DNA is TGTGCCACCAGCCAAAAGCTCCAGGGGGCAGATACGCAGTATTTT.

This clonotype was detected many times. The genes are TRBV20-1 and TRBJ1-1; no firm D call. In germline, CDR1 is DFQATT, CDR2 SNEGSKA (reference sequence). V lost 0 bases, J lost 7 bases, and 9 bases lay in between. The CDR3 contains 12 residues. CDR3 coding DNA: TGCAGTGCTAGAGATATGAGTTTTGAAGCTTTCTTT. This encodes CSARDMSFEAFF.

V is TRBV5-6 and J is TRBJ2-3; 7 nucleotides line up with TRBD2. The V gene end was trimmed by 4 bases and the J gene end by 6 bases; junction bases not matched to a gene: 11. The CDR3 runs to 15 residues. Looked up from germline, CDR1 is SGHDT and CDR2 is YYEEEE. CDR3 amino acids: CASSPSHGRIDTQYF. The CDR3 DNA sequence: TGTGCCAGCAGCCCGTCCCACGGGAGGATTGATACGCAGTATTTT.